These 13 T cell receptor beta chains were sequenced from one sample in a study of beta chain features in type 1 diabetes. All of the isolated RNA was reverse transcribed, so expressed TCRB transcripts were sequenced. The table came from immunoSEQ multiplex PCR; TCRdb's copy has only in-frame clones and leaves some out. The table records under 900,000 clones, 17% of them present only once. Sequenced sample: naive CD4+ T cells from blood. These receptors were taken from a woman in her late teens or twenties in good health.

This clone was picked up a small number of times. The chain links TRBV12-2 to TRBJ2-7; the D call in the table, TRBD2, was not verified against the DNA. TRBV12-2 is annotated as a pseudogene. CDR3 length equals 16 residues. This CDR3 is CASRLALASRYHEQYF. For the CDR3, the DNA is TGTGCAAGTCGCTTAGCGCTGGCTAGCAGGTACCACGAGCAGTACTTC.

A few counts support this clone. Other DNA sequences from this sample encode an identical CDR3 as well. The rearrangement links TRBV29-1 to TRBJ2-5, with TRBD2 matching over 8 bases. Trimming removed 6 bases from V and 5 bases from J; junction bases left unmatched: 5. Germline V gives CDR1 SQVTM, CDR2 ANQGSEA. This CDR3 has 12 residues. CDR3 sequence (DNA): TGCAGCGTGGGGAGCGGGAGTGAGACCCAGTACTTC. Translation gives CSVGSGSETQYF.

J is TRBJ2-1 and V is TRBV28; 8 bases are a match to TRBD2. Germline CDR1 MDHEN, CDR2 SYDVKM. V lost 3 bases to trimming and J lost 6 bases; unmatched junction nucleotides: 4. The CDR3 has 14 residues. The CDR3, as DNA: TGTGCCAGCAGTTTCTTGGCGGGGGGCAATGAGCAGTTCTTC. It is translated as CASSFLAGGNEQFF.

V is TRBV5-8 and J is TRBJ2-7, with 9 bases that match TRBD1. Germline V gene lookup returns CDR1 SGHTS and CDR2 YDEGEE. The V gene end was trimmed by 2 bases and the J gene end by 7 bases; junction bases not matched to a gene: 10. This CDR3 comprises 15 residues. The CDR3 sequence is CASSLPTGGNWEQYF. The CDR3 DNA reads TGTGCCAGCAGCTTACCCACAGGGGGCAATTGGGAGCAGTACTTC.

The genes are TRBV18 and TRBJ2-7; 7 bases line up with TRBD2. The germline V gene encodes CDR1 KGHSH and CDR2 LQKENI. V trimming: 3 bases; J trimming: 0 bases; junction bases outside the gene matches: 8. This CDR3 spans 16 amino acids. CDR3 coding DNA: TGTGCCAGCTCACCCCTTTCCGGCGGGAGCTCCTACGAGCAGTACTTC. Translation gives CASSPLSGGSSYEQYF.

V usage is TRBV9 and J usage is TRBJ2-5; D gene ambiguous. Germline lookup yields CDR1 SGDLS and CDR2 YYNGEE. The CDR3 contains 13 residues. V was pared by 3 bases and J by 5 bases, with 11 bases between. Here the CDR3 reads CASSGHVGETQYF. In DNA form, the CDR3 reads TGTGCCAGCAGCGGTCACGTCGGGGAGACCCAGTACTTC.

This clone was counted a few times. The chain links TRBV5-6 to TRBJ1-1; D gene ambiguous. CDR3 length: 14 amino acids. V lost 0 bases and J 5 bases, leaving 11 bases between the germline ends. Germline values: CDR1 SGHDT, CDR2 YYEEEE. CDR3 DNA: TGTGCCAGCAGCTTGGGACATTCGTGGACTGAAGCTTTCTTT. Encoded protein: CASSLGHSWTEAFF.

This sequence joins TRBV9 and TRBJ2-7, with 16 bases identical to TRBD2. V lost 4 bases, J lost 1 base, and 5 bases stayed unmatched. Germline V gives CDR1 SGDLS, CDR2 YYNGEE. The CDR3 has 17 residues. In DNA form, the CDR3 reads TGTGCCAGCAGCCCGGGACTAGCGGGAGGGCTTTCCTACGAGCAGTACTTC. It encodes CASSPGLAGGLSYEQYF.

The chain carries TRBV5-6 and TRBJ1-6; the D is unclear. The CDR3 has 12 residues. The V and J ends lost 7 bases and 8 bases respectively, with 10 bases between them. CDR1 and CDR2 (germline): SGHDT, YYEEEE. The CDR3 here is CASRRWDSPLHF. Written as DNA, the CDR3 is TGTGCCAGCCGGCGTTGGGATTCACCCCTCCACTTT.

The chain links TRBV7-9 to TRBJ1-3, with D possibly matching TRBD1 (5 bases). V shed 5 bases and J shed 3 bases, with 14 bases lying between them. CDR1 and CDR2 (germline): SEHNR, FQNEAQ (reference sequence). The CDR3 totals 15 residues. The CDR3 region is CASSQLGGFGNTIYF. CDR3 DNA: TGTGCCAGCAGCCAATTGGGGGGGTTTGGAAACACCATATATTTT.

This chain connects TRBV6-6 to TRBJ2-3, with 9 bases matching TRBD2. CDR1 is MNHNY and CDR2 is SVGAGI in the germline V gene (reference sequence). This CDR3 is 16 amino acids long. The V segment lost 2 bases and the J segment 1 base; nucleotides outside the gene matches: 4. The CDR3 sequence: CASSYAGGRGTDTQYF. DNA for the CDR3: TGTGCCAGCAGTTACGCGGGCGGGAGGGGCACAGATACGCAGTATTTT.

This chain links TRBV6-5 with TRBJ2-3; D possibly uses TRBD1 or TRBD2 (6 bases each). Per the germline V gene, CDR1 is MNHEY and CDR2 is SVGAGI. Between the trimmed V and J ends, which lost 2 bases and 6 bases, there was a span of 15 bases. This CDR3 has 15 amino acids. CDR3 residues: CASSYGTGRWDTQYF. The DNA for the CDR3 is TGTGCCAGCAGTTACGGAACAGGGAGGTGGGATACGCAGTATTTT.

This clone was counted a few times. J is TRBJ2-7 and V is TRBV11-2; D ambiguous. CDR1 SGHAT and CDR2 FQNNGV come from the germline V gene. CDR3 length: 15 amino acids. The ends were cut back, 0 bases at V and 2 bases at J, with 11 bases in the middle. Here the CDR3 reads CASSLDLNRAYEQYF. Written as DNA, the CDR3 is TGTGCCAGCAGCTTAGATCTGAACCGGGCCTACGAGCAGTACTTC.